The next 16 T cell receptor beta chains were all read from a single sample in a study of technical replicates of blood from a few donors. Sequencing was performed with immunoSEQ multiplex PCR; in TCRdb, only in-frame clones are kept and a portion is missing. The sample lists about 83,000 clones; approximately 94% were seen once. Sample: T cells isolated from PBMCs. The source is a human donor in good health.

The chain employs TRBV7-9 and TRBJ2-7; 7 bases align to TRBD1. This CDR3 has 17 residues. CDR1 and CDR2 from the germline V gene are SEHNR and FQNEAQ (reference sequence). The junction had 13 bases not matched to a gene; V was cut back by 3 bases and J by 2 bases. The CDR3 spells CASSFPKTGTEPYEQYF. CDR3 sequence (DNA): TGTGCCAGCAGCTTCCCTAAGACCGGGACAGAACCCTACGAGCAGTACTTC.

The chain is built from TRBV28 and TRBJ2-7; TRBD1 might be the D (5 bases). Germline V lookup: CDR1 MDHEN, CDR2 SYDVKM. Trimming stripped 5 bases from V and 3 bases from J, with 14 bases between. The CDR3 has 14 amino acids. The CDR3 here is CASSPLSTGYEQYF. The CDR3 DNA is TGTGCCAGCAGTCCGCTATCTACAGGCTACGAGCAGTACTTC. Full variable domain (remainder filled in from reference TRBV28 and TRBJ2-7): DVKVTQSSRYLVKRTGEKVFLECVQDMDHENMFWYRQDPGLGLRLIYFSYDVKMKEKGDIPEGYSVSREKKERFSLILESASTNQTSMYLCASSPLSTGYEQYFGPGTRLTVT.

This chain joins TRBV28 and TRBJ2-3, with 16 bases lining up with TRBD2. CDR1 is MDHEN, CDR2 SYDVKM, per germline. The CDR3 runs 20 residues. Trimming cost V 1 base and J 3 bases; bases outside gene matches: 10. The CDR3 sequence is CASSLYLTGLAGGPTDTQYF. CDR3 in DNA: TGTGCCAGCAGTTTATATCTGACGGGACTAGCGGGAGGGCCTACAGATACGCAGTATTTT.

This clone was observed a single time. This sequence joins TRBV9 and TRBJ2-3; 10 bases agree with TRBD2. Germline values: CDR1 SGDLS, CDR2 YYNGEE. The V segment lost 2 bases and the J segment 6 bases; nucleotides outside the gene matches: 24. CDR3 length equals 21 residues. CDR3 amino acids: CASSVGLLRESSGGKGDTQYF. The CDR3 nucleotides are TGTGCCAGCAGCGTCGGATTGTTGCGGGAGTCTAGCGGGGGTAAAGGGGATACGCAGTATTTT.

This chain uses TRBV7-9 with TRBJ1-2; D may be TRBD1 (5 bases). V gave up 3 bases and J gave up 3 bases, with 8 bases separating them. CDR1 SEHNR and CDR2 FQNEAQ come from the germline V gene (reference sequence). This CDR3 has 13 residues. Written as DNA, the CDR3 is TGTGCCAGCAGCTTTGGAGGGGACTATGGCTACACCTTC. Protein: CASSFGGDYGYTF. The variable domain in full, with the rest retrieved from reference TRBV7-9 and TRBJ1-2, is DTGVSQNPRHKITKRGQNVTFRCDPISEHNRLYWYRQTLGQGPEFLTYFQNEAQLEKSRLLSDRFSAERPKGSFSTLEIQRTEQGDSAMYLCASSFGGDYGYTFGSGTRLTVV.

This chain connects TRBV5-1 to TRBJ1-2; 10 nucleotides align to TRBD1. V trimming: 3 bases; J trimming: 8 bases; junction bases outside the gene matches: 4. The CDR3 loop spans 13 amino acids. Germline assignment: CDR1 SGHRS and CDR2 YFSETQ. The CDR3 loop reads CASSWGQGKGYTF. DNA for the CDR3: TGCGCCAGCAGCTGGGGACAGGGGAAGGGCTACACCTTC.

This chain uses TRBV10-1 with TRBJ2-3, with TRBD2 matching over 7 bases. The CDR3 covers 17 residues. The germline V gene encodes CDR1 WNHNN and CDR2 SYGVQD (reference sequence). Losses at the gene ends were 2 bases for V and 5 bases for J; bases not matched to a gene: 13. CDR3: CASSEGHMAGAGDTQYF. The CDR3 region has the DNA TGCGCCAGCAGTGAGGGTCATATGGCGGGAGCTGGAGATACGCAGTATTTT.

In DNA, the CDR3 is TGCGCCAGCAGCCTGGAGGACAGATTCTACACCTTC. This translates into CASSLEDRFYTF. This rearrangement joins TRBV5-1 to TRBJ1-2; D might be TRBD1 (6 bases). This CDR3 is 12 amino acids long. CDR1 and CDR2 (germline): SGHRS, YFSETQ. With 4 bases removed from V and 10 bases from J, the gap between germline ends came to 14 bases. Based on the CDR3 plus reference TRBV5-1 and TRBJ1-2, the full variable domain is KAGVTQTPRYLIKTRGQQVTLSCSPISGHRSVSWYQQTPGQGLQFLFEYFSETQRNKGNFPGRFSGRQFSNSRSEMNVSTLELGDSALYLCASSLEDRFYTFGSGTRLTVV.

The CDR3 nucleotides are TGCGCCAGCAGCTTGGGTGTCCTAGAGACCCAGTACTTC. Amino acids: CASSLGVLETQYF. The J gene is TRBJ2-5, the V gene TRBV5-1; D ambiguous. Per germline, CDR1 SGHRS and CDR2 YFSETQ. V was clipped by 0 bases and J by 4 bases, with 7 bases between them. The CDR3 length is 13 residues.

This clone was detected only a few times. Here the CDR3 reads CASRDYRDRGSPLHF. For the CDR3, the DNA is TGTGCCAGCAGAGATTATCGGGACAGGGGCTCACCCCTCCACTTT. This sequence joins TRBV2 and TRBJ1-6; 10 bases agree with TRBD1. Germline lookup yields CDR1 SNHLY and CDR2 FYNNEI. This CDR3 is built from 15 residues. Trimming at V came to 6 bases and at J to 10 bases, leaving 9 bases not matched to a gene.

The J gene is TRBJ1-5, the V gene TRBV19; TRBD1 aligns across 7 bases. This CDR3 comprises 13 residues. Germline CDR1 LNHDA, CDR2 SQIVND (reference sequence). Losses at the gene ends were 8 bases for V and 5 bases for J; bases not matched to a gene: 6. The CDR3 DNA follows: TGTGCCAGTCAGACAGGGCGAGATCAGCCCCAGCATTTT. This codes for CASQTGRDQPQHF.

The CDR3 DNA follows: TGCGCCAGCAGCTTTAAGGGGGACACTGAAGCTTTCTTT. Residues: CASSFKGDTEAFF. The rearrangement joins TRBV5-1 to TRBJ1-1; TRBD1 might be the D (6 bases). The V end was cut by 2 bases, the J end by 3 bases, with 8 bases between. Looked up from germline, CDR1 is SGHRS and CDR2 is YFSETQ. This CDR3 has 13 amino acids.

J is TRBJ1-5 and V is TRBV28, with D possibly TRBD1 on 6 matching bases. This CDR3 contains 13 residues. Trimming left V 5 bases short and J 6 bases short, with 11 bases between. From germline, CDR1 is MDHEN and CDR2 SYDVKM. CDR3 amino acids: CASSPDRPQPQHF. In DNA form, the CDR3 reads TGTGCCAGCAGTCCGGACAGACCTCAGCCCCAGCATTTT.

The chain couples TRBV4-2 to TRBJ2-1, with 10 bases aligning to TRBD2. Germline CDR1 and CDR2: LGHNA and YNFKEQ. Germline trimming cut 1 base from V and 3 bases from J; bases unmatched to any gene: 3. This CDR3 is 16 amino acids long. CDR3 bases: TGTGCCAGCAGCCAAGCTGGACTAGCGGACTACAATGAGCAGTTCTTC. Translation: CASSQAGLADYNEQFF.

The rearrangement uses TRBV5-4 and TRBJ1-2; tentatively, D is TRBD1 (6 bases). V was trimmed by 7 bases and J by 6 bases, leaving 19 bases between them. CDR1 is SGHNT and CDR2 is YYREEE in the germline V gene (reference sequence). CDR3 size: 14 residues. The CDR3 is CASRQTGSGNGYTF. The CDR3 region has the DNA TGTGCCAGCCGTCAGACAGGAAGTGGAAATGGCTACACCTTC.

The chain couples TRBV6-5 to TRBJ1-4; D is ambiguous. The ends were cut back, 0 bases at V and 13 bases at J, with 18 bases in the middle. Germline values: CDR1 MNHEY, CDR2 SVGAGI. This CDR3 is 15 amino acids long. The CDR3 spells CASSYSIRGPEGLFF. The CDR3 nucleotides read TGTGCCAGCAGTTACTCGATTCGAGGGCCTGAGGGACTGTTTTTT.